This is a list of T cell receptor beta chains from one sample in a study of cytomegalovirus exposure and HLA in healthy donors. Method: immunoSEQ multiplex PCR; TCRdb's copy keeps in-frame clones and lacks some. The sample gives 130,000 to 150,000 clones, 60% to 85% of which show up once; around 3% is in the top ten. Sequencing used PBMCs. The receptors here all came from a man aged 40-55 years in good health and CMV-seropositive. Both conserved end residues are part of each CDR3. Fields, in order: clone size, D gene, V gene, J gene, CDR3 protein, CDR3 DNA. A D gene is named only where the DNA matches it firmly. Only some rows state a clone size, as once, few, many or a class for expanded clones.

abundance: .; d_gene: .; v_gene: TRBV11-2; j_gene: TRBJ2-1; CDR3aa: CASSLVTGSPNEQFF; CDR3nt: TGTGCCAGCAGCTTAGTAACAGGGAGTCCCAATGAGCAGTTCTTC
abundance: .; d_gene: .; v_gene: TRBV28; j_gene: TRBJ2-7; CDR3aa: CASSYPDSYYEQYF; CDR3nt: TGTGCCAGCAGCTATCCCGACAGTTACTACGAGCAGTACTTC
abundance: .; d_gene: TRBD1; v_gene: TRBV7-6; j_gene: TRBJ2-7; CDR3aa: CASSRGPGQGYEQYF; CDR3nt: TGTGCCAGCAGCCGGGGGCCGGGACAGGGCTACGAGCAGTACTTC
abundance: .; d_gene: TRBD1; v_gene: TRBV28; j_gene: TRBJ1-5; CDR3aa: CASSSYGTGGGNQPQHF; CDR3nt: TGTGCCAGCAGTTCTTACGGGACAGGGGGGGGCAATCAGCCCCAGCATTTT
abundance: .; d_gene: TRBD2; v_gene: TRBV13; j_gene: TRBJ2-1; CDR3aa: CASSPWGLAGNEQFF; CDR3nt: TGTGCCAGCAGCCCCTGGGGACTAGCGGGAAATGAGCAGTTCTTC
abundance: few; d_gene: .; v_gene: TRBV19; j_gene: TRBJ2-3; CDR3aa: CATSRADTDTQYF; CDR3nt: TGTGCCACCTCTAGAGCGGACACAGATACGCAGTATTTT
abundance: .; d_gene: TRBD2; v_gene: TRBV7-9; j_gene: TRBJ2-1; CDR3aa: CSSSSGLAADNEQFF; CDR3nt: TGTTCCAGCAGCTCGGGACTAGCGGCTGACAATGAGCAGTTCTTC
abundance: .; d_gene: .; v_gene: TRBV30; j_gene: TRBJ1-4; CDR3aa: CACQGINEKLFF; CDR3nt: TGTGCCTGTCAGGGGATTAATGAAAAACTGTTTTTT
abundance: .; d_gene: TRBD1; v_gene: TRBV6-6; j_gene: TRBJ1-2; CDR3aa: CASSYSGQRYGYTF; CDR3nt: TGTGCCAGCAGTTACTCGGGACAGCGCTATGGCTACACCTTC
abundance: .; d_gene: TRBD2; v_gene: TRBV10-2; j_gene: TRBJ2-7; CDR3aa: CASSNGISGSSYEQYF; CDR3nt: TGCGCCAGCAGCAATGGGATTAGCGGGAGTTCCTACGAGCAGTACTTC
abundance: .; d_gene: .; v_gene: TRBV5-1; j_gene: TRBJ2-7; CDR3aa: CASSLSNSGYEQYF; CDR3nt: TGCGCCAGCAGCTTATCTAATAGCGGTTACGAGCAGTACTTC
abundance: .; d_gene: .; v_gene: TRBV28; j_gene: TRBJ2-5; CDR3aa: CASSYGADSQETQYF; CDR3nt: TGTGCCAGCAGTTATGGGGCAGACAGCCAAGAGACCCAGTACTTC
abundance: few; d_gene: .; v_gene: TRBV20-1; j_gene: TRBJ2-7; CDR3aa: CSASFPPEQYF; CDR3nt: TGCAGTGCTAGTTTCCCTCCCGAGCAGTACTTC
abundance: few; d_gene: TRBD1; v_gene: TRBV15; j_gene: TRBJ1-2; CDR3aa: CATRSPGQSIYGYTF; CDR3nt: TGTGCCACCAGGAGCCCGGGACAGTCAATCTATGGCTACACCTTC
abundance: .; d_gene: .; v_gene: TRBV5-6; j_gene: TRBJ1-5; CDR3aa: CASSLGAGVVGNQPQHF; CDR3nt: TGTGCCAGCAGCTTGGGTGCAGGGGTGGTCGGCAATCAGCCCCAGCATTTT
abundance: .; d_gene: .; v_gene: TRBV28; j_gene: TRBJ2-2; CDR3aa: CASRGAGTNTGELFF; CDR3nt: TGTGCCAGCAGGGGTGCGGGGACGAACACCGGGGAGCTGTTTTTT
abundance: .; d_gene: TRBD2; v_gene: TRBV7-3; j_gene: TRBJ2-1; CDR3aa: CASSLSSGPPANEQFF; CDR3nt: TGTGCCAGCAGCTTGTCTAGCGGGCCCCCTGCTAATGAGCAGTTCTTC
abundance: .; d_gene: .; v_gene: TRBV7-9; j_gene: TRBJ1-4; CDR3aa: CASSSVATNEKLFF; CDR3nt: TGTGCCAGCAGCTCCGTTGCAACTAATGAAAAACTGTTTTTT
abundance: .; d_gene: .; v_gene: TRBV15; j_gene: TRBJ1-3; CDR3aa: CATSRGPDAGVGNTIYF; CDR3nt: TGTGCCACCAGCAGAGGCCCGGACGCAGGGGTAGGAAACACCATATATTTT
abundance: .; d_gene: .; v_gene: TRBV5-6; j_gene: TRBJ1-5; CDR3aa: CASSLRGSNQPQHF; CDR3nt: TGTGCCAGCAGCCTCAGGGGTAGCAATCAGCCCCAGCATTTT
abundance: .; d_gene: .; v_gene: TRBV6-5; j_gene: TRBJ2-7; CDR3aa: CASRLGRTYEQYF; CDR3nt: TGTGCCAGCAGACTAGGACGAACCTACGAGCAGTACTTC
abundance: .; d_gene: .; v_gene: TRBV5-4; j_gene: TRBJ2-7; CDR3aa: CASSLVGHSYEQYF; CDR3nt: TGTGCCAGCAGCTTGGTGGGGCACTCCTACGAGCAGTACTTC
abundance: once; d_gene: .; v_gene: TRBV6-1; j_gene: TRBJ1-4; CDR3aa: CASSNRNRGEKLFF; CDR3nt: TGTGCCAGCAGTAACAGGAACCGGGGGGAAAAACTGTTTTTT
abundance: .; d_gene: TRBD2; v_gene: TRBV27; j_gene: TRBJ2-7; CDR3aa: CASRASGRPYEQYF; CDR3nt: TGTGCCAGCAGGGCTAGCGGGAGGCCCTACGAGCAGTACTTC
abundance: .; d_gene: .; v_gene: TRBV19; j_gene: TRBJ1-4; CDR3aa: CASRTGEKLFF; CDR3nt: TGTGCCAGTAGAACCGGTGAAAAACTGTTTTTT
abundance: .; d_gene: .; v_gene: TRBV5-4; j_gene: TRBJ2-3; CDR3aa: CASSLLAVPEEDTQYF; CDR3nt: TGTGCCAGCAGCCTCTTAGCGGTCCCAGAGGAAGATACGCAGTATTTT
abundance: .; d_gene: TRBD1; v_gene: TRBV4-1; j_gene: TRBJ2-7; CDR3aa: CASSQDPDRASEQYF; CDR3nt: TGCGCCAGCAGCCAGGACCCCGACAGGGCCTCCGAGCAGTACTTC
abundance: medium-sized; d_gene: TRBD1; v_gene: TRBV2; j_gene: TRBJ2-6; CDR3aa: CASSGDSRSGANVLTF; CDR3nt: TGTGCCAGCAGTGGGGACAGTCGCTCTGGGGCCAACGTCCTGACTTTC
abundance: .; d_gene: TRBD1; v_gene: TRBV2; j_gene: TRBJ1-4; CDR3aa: CASSDSGTVGEKLFF; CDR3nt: TGTGCCAGCAGTGACTCAGGGACAGTTGGTGAAAAACTGTTTTTT
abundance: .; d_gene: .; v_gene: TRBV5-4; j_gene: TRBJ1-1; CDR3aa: CASSLGQANTEAFF; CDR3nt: TGTGCCAGCAGCTTGGGACAGGCGAACACTGAAGCTTTCTTT
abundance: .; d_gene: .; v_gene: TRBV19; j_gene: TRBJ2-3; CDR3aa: CASSPSGRTDTQYF; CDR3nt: TGTGCCAGTAGTCCAAGCGGTCGCACAGATACGCAGTATTTT
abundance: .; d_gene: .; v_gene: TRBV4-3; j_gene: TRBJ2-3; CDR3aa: CASSQGPGVDTQYF; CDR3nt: TGCGCCAGCAGCCAAGGTCCAGGGGTAGATACGCAGTATTTT
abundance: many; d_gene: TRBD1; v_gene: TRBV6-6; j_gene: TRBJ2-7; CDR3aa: CASSSPGTGPYEQYF; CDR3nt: TGTGCCAGCAGTTCCCCCGGGACAGGGCCCTACGAGCAGTACTTC
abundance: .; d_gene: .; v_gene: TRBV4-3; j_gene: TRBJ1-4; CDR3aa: CASSQNREGNEKLFF; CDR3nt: TGCGCCAGCAGCCAAAACAGGGAGGGGAATGAAAAACTGTTTTTT
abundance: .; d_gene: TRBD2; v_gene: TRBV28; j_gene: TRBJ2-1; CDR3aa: CATGPGLAGGEQFF; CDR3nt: TGTGCCACGGGGCCGGGACTAGCGGGAGGGGAGCAGTTCTTC
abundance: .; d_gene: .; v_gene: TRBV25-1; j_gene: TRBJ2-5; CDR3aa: CASSERRGGETQYF; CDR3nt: TGTGCCAGCAGTGAAAGGCGGGGAGGAGAGACCCAGTACTTC
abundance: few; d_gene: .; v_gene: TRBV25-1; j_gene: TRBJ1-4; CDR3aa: CASANRVENEKLFF; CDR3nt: TGTGCCAGCGCGAACAGGGTCGAAAATGAAAAACTGTTTTTT
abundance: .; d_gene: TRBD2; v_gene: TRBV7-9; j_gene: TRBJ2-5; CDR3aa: CASSLGLAGGSRETQYF; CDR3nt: TGTGCCAGCAGCCTCGGACTAGCGGGAGGTTCGCGGGAGACCCAGTACTTC
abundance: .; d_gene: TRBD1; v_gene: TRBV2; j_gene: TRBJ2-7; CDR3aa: CASRVPYRGYEQYF; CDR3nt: TGTGCCAGCAGAGTTCCCTACAGGGGCTACGAGCAGTACTTC
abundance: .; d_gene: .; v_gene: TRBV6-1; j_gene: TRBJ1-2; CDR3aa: CASSEGVGSNYGYTF; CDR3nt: TGTGCCAGCAGTGAAGGTGTCGGTTCTAACTATGGCTACACCTTC
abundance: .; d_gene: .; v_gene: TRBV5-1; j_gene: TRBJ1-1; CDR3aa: CASSFRLGGETEAFF; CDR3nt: TGCGCCAGCAGCTTCCGTTTGGGAGGGGAAACTGAAGCTTTCTTT
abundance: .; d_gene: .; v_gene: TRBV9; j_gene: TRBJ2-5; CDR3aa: CASSRTQILRETQYF; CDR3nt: TGTGCCAGCAGCAGGACACAAATCTTGAGGGAGACCCAGTACTTC
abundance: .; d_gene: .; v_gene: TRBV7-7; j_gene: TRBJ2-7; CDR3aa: CASSTTGSLEQYF; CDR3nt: TGTGCCAGCAGCACGACAGGTAGCCTCGAGCAGTACTTC
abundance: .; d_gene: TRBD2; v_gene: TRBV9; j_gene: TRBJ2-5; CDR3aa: CASSKGMGEGEETQYF; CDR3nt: TGTGCCAGCAGCAAAGGGATGGGGGAGGGCGAAGAGACCCAGTACTTC
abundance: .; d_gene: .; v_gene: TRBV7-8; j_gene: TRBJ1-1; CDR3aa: CASSLVGEAFF; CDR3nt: TGTGCCAGCAGCTTAGTCGGTGAAGCTTTCTTT
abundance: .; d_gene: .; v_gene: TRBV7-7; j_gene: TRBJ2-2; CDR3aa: CASSVLSGSGELFF; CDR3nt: TGTGCCAGCAGCGTACTCTCCGGGTCCGGGGAGCTGTTTTTT
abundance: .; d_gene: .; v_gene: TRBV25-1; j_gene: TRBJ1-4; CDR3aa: CASTRDTSGGKLFF; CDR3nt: TGTGCCAGCACCCGGGACACCTCCGGAGGAAAACTGTTTTTT
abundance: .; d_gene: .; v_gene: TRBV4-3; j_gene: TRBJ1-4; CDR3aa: CASSQIKGYRANEKLFF; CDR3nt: TGCGCCAGCAGCCAGATTAAAGGTTACAGGGCTAATGAAAAACTGTTTTTT
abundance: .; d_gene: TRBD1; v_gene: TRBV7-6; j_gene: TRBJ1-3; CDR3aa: CASSLAGTGISGNTIYF; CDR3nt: TGTGCCAGCAGCTTAGCCGGGACAGGGATCTCTGGAAACACCATATATTTT
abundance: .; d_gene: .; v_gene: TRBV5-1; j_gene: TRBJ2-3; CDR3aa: CASTVRGDTQYF; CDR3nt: TGCGCCAGCACCGTCCGGGGGGATACGCAGTATTTT
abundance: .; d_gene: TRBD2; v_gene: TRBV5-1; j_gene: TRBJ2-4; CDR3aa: CASSLPVLAGGRNIQYF; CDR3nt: TGCGCCAGCAGCTTGCCCGTACTAGCGGGAGGGCGAAACATTCAGTACTTC
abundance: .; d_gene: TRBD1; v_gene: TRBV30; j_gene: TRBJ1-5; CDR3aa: CAWSPAGQGNRQGNQPQHF; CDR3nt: TGTGCCTGGAGTCCCGCGGGACAGGGAAACCGGCAAGGCAATCAGCCCCAGCATTTT